These T cell receptor beta chains were read from a single sample in a study of T cell responses to AZD1222 COVID-19 vaccine. The data were produced by immunoSEQ multiplex PCR, yet TCRdb's version contains in-frame clones alone and is incomplete. The repertoire holds some 120,000 clones, approximately 89% seen once, with about 4.1% in the top ten. Sample: peripheral blood, taken on day 0 of AZD1222 vaccination. These receptors all stem from an adult in good health. Both conserved end residues are part of each CDR3. The D gene is left open where the match is weak. Size values are once, few and many counts, or a class for expanded clones, and some rows have none.

d_gene: .
v_gene: TRBV18
abundance: .
j_gene: TRBJ2-5
CDR3nt: TGTGCCAGCTCTCCACTACCGACAGGCGGGCTGGAGACCCAGTACTTC
CDR3aa: CASSPLPTGGLETQYF

d_gene: TRBD1
v_gene: TRBV19
abundance: .
j_gene: TRBJ2-4
CDR3nt: TGTGCCAGTAGTGTTTATTCGGGACAGGGAGAAAACATTCAGTACTTC
CDR3aa: CASSVYSGQGENIQYF

d_gene: .
v_gene: TRBV13
abundance: .
j_gene: TRBJ2-1
CDR3nt: TGTGCCACAGCAGCTCGGGGGGCTCCCGTGCAGTTCTTC
CDR3aa: CATAARGAPVQFF

d_gene: .
v_gene: TRBV10-1
abundance: .
j_gene: TRBJ2-3
CDR3nt: TGCGCCAGCAGTGAAACCTCAGGGTCCGATACGCAGTATTTT
CDR3aa: CASSETSGSDTQYF

d_gene: TRBD1
v_gene: TRBV6-5
abundance: once
j_gene: TRBJ1-1
CDR3nt: TGTGCCAGCAGTCTAGAGACAGGGTACAGCGGTGAAGCTTTCTTT
CDR3aa: CASSLETGYSGEAFF

d_gene: TRBD1
v_gene: TRBV7-2
abundance: .
j_gene: TRBJ1-1
CDR3nt: TGTGCCAGCAGCCTACGGGACAGGGAAACCACTGAAGCTTTCTTT
CDR3aa: CASSLRDRETTEAFF

d_gene: TRBD1
v_gene: TRBV27
abundance: .
j_gene: TRBJ1-4
CDR3nt: TGTGCCAGCAGGGGTAGAGGGGGCAATAATGAAAAACTGTTTTTT
CDR3aa: CASRGRGGNNEKLFF

d_gene: .
v_gene: TRBV2
abundance: .
j_gene: TRBJ1-1
CDR3nt: TGTGCCAGCAATACAGAGAACACTGAAGCTTTCTTT
CDR3aa: CASNTENTEAFF

d_gene: TRBD1
v_gene: TRBV7-2
abundance: .
j_gene: TRBJ1-6
CDR3nt: TGTGCCAGCAGGGGAGGGACAGGGGTAAGGTCCTATAATTCACCCCTCCACTTT
CDR3aa: CASRGGTGVRSYNSPLHF

d_gene: .
v_gene: TRBV9
abundance: .
j_gene: TRBJ1-1
CDR3nt: TGTGCCAGCAGCCCTGACCCTCCGGGGGACACTGAAGCTTTCTTT
CDR3aa: CASSPDPPGDTEAFF

d_gene: .
v_gene: TRBV30
abundance: .
j_gene: TRBJ2-7
CDR3nt: TGTGCCTGGAGGGACTCCGGGAGAGACCCCTTTTACTTC
CDR3aa: CAWRDSGRDPFYF

d_gene: TRBD1
v_gene: TRBV5-5
abundance: .
j_gene: TRBJ1-1
CDR3nt: TGTGCCAGCAGCTCCCGGGACAGGGTAGAGAACACTGAAGCTTTCTTT
CDR3aa: CASSSRDRVENTEAFF

d_gene: .
v_gene: TRBV15
abundance: .
j_gene: TRBJ2-5
CDR3nt: TGTGCCACCAGCGCCCAATGGGGACCCTTAGTTCGAGAGACCCAGTACTTC
CDR3aa: CATSAQWGPLVRETQYF

d_gene: TRBD1
v_gene: TRBV19
abundance: .
j_gene: TRBJ1-1
CDR3nt: TGTGCCAGTAGTGCCCCCCGACAGGGGGGGACTGAAGCTTTCTTT
CDR3aa: CASSAPRQGGTEAFF